These 21 T cell receptor beta chains were all obtained from the same sample, sequenced in a study of shared clonotypes between healthy human individuals (dated by TCRdb to the early 2020s). Library preparation used the immunoSEQ multiplex PCR assay. TCRdb retrieved this table from immuneACCESS and kept in-frame rearrangements only. Not all clones are present; in checked studies, unresolved V genes account for under half, and no reason is known for the remainder. The sample has fewer than 1 million clones on record, approximately 97% of them singletons. The ten largest clones add up to approximately 0.2% of the sample. CD8 naive samples were obtained by positive selection for CCR7 among CD45RO-negative cells, yielding a CD45RA+CCR7+ population from which TemRA cells were excluded. What was sequenced was naive CD8+ T cells sorted from blood. The cell subset or site label corresponds to: CD45RA+CCR7+. The receptors here all came from a man aged 25-40 years in good health.

The V and J genes are TRBV15 and TRBJ1-5; D not certain. The V end lost 0 bases, the J end lost 2 bases, and 8 bases lay between the germline ends. The CDR3 totals 15 residues. Germline values: CDR1 LNHNV, CDR2 YYDKDF (reference sequence). CDR3 in DNA: TGTGCCACCAGCAGAGAAAGATCCCGCAATCAGCCCCAGCATTTT. Translated: CATSRERSRNQPQHF.

Only one count was recorded for this clone. The chain uses TRBV7-6 and TRBJ2-5; 8 bases are shared with TRBD2. The CDR3 has 14 residues. V shed 5 bases and J 2 bases; nucleotides not matched to a gene: 4. CDR1 is SGHVS, CDR2 FNYEAQ, per germline. CDR3 region: CASSNREGQETQYF. CDR3 DNA sequence: TGTGCCAGCAGCAATCGGGAGGGACAAGAGACCCAGTACTTC.

The chain uses TRBV5-4 and TRBJ2-1; 8 bases agree with TRBD2. Germline V gene lookup returns CDR1 SGHNT and CDR2 YYREEE (reference sequence). V lost 2 bases to trimming and J lost 0 bases; unmatched junction nucleotides: 7. This CDR3 contains 17 residues. The DNA for the CDR3 is TGTGCCAGCAGCTTTCCAACTAGCGGAAGCTCCTACAATGAGCAGTTCTTC. It specifies CASSFPTSGSSYNEQFF.

V usage is TRBV7-8 and J usage is TRBJ2-7; TRBD2 matches at 10 bases. The germline V gene has CDR1 SGHVS and CDR2 FQNEAQ. With V trimmed by 0 bases and J by 4 bases, 6 bases remained unmatched. The CDR3 totals 16 residues. This CDR3 reads CASSLAASGSRYEQYF. In DNA form, the CDR3 reads TGTGCCAGCAGCTTAGCAGCTAGCGGGAGCCGGTACGAGCAGTACTTC.

The count of this clone is one. Other nucleotide sequences in the sample specify the same CDR3. This sequence joins TRBV29-1 and TRBJ2-7, with TRBD2 as a possible D gene (6 bases). V was clipped by 2 bases and J by 4 bases, with 6 bases between them. The CDR3 has 11 residues. Germline V gives CDR1 SQVTM, CDR2 ANQGSEA. CDR3 sequence reads: CSVERGYEQYF. The CDR3 region has the DNA TGCAGCGTTGAACGGGGGTACGAGCAGTACTTC.

V usage is TRBV7-9 and J usage is TRBJ2-3; a weak D match, TRBD1 (5 bases). This CDR3 spans 14 amino acids. Germline CDR1 is SEHNR and CDR2 is FQNEAQ (reference sequence). Trimming cost V 5 bases and J 6 bases, with 15 bases left between them. The CDR3 protein is CASSPVGVMDTQYF. Here the CDR3 DNA reads TGTGCCAGCAGCCCTGTAGGGGTTATGGATACGCAGTATTTT.

The V call is TRBV7-9, the J call TRBJ2-7; TRBD2 matches 7 bases. The CDR3 covers 16 residues. In germline, CDR1 is SEHNR, CDR2 FQNEAQ (reference sequence). Trimming at V came to 3 bases and at J to 2 bases, leaving 10 bases not matched to a gene. The CDR3 bases are TGTGCCAGCAGCTTCCGAGGCGGGGGACTGACCTACGAGCAGTACTTC. Translating gives CASSFRGGGLTYEQYF. Full variable domain (missing parts from reference TRBV7-9 and TRBJ2-7): DTGVSQNPRHKITKRGQNVTFRCDPISEHNRLYWYRQTLGQGPEFLTYFQNEAQLEKSRLLSDRFSAERPKGSFSTLEIQRTEQGDSAMYLCASSFRGGGLTYEQYFGPGTRLTVT.

The CDR3 loop is CASSQGSGSSYEQYF. Written as DNA, the CDR3 is TGCGCCAGCAGCCAAGGGAGCGGGAGCTCCTACGAGCAGTACTTC. This chain uses TRBV4-3 with TRBJ2-7; 8 bases line up with TRBD2. This CDR3 spans 15 amino acids. Unmatched junction bases numbered 2, after V lost 1 base and J lost 0 bases. Looked up from germline, CDR1 is LGHNA and CDR2 is YSLEER.

The chain links TRBV7-9 to TRBJ2-5; D may correspond to TRBD1 or TRBD2 (5 bases each). CDR1 is SEHNR, CDR2 FQNEAQ, per germline (reference sequence). V was trimmed by 5 bases and J by 5 bases, leaving 12 bases between them. This CDR3 comprises 13 residues. The CDR3 protein is CASSPPGRETQYF. DNA of the CDR3: TGTGCCAGCAGCCCGCCGGGGCGGGAGACCCAGTACTTC.

This clone was detected only once. This chain connects TRBV11-2 to TRBJ2-1; D unresolved. V was trimmed by 2 bases and J by 9 bases, leaving 14 bases between them. The germline gives CDR1 SGHAT, CDR2 FQNNGV. The CDR3 consists of 14 residues. CDR3 in DNA: TGTGCCAGCAGCTTACCAGAGAGCGTCTTTGAGCAGTTCTTC. Its translation is CASSLPESVFEQFF.

This sequence joins TRBV6-5 and TRBJ2-7; 10 nucleotides line up with TRBD1. The CDR3 is made up of 14 amino acids. Germline assignment: CDR1 MNHEY and CDR2 SVGAGI. V trimming: 2 bases; J trimming: 10 bases; junction bases outside the gene matches: 8. The CDR3 spells CASSYPGQGSLQYF. CDR3 in DNA: TGTGCCAGCAGTTACCCGGGACAGGGGTCTCTTCAGTACTTC.

The chain couples TRBV5-4 to TRBJ2-7; 9 positions match TRBD1. Per the germline V gene, CDR1 is SGHNT and CDR2 is YYREEE (reference sequence). This CDR3 is built from 14 residues. Unmatched junction bases numbered 2, after V lost 0 bases and J lost 4 bases. The CDR3 bases are TGTGCCAGCAGCTTGGACGGGACAGGGTACGAGCAGTACTTC. This codes for CASSLDGTGYEQYF. Complete variable domain (other parts from reference TRBV5-4 and TRBJ2-7): ETGVTQSPTHLIKTRGQQVTLRCSSQSGHNTVSWYQQALGQGPQFIFQYYREEENGRGNFPPRFSGLQFPNYSSELNVNALELDDSALYLCASSLDGTGYEQYFGPGTRLTVT.

The chain is built from TRBV28 and TRBJ2-7, with 8 bases matching TRBD1. The CDR3 contains 15 residues. With 4 bases clipped from V and 7 bases from J, the junction kept 12 bases outside the gene matches. Germline CDR1 and CDR2: MDHEN and SYDVKM. The CDR3 nucleotides are TGTGCCAGCAGTTCCTGGTACAGGGGGGCGGAAGAGCAGTACTTC. This codes for CASSSWYRGAEEQYF. Variable domain in full (rest from reference TRBV28 and TRBJ2-7): DVKVTQSSRYLVKRTGEKVFLECVQDMDHENMFWYRQDPGLGLRLIYFSYDVKMKEKGDIPEGYSVSREKKERFSLILESASTNQTSMYLCASSSWYRGAEEQYFGPGTRLTVT.

The genes are TRBV7-9 and TRBJ2-7; the D gene is possibly TRBD2 (6 bases). CDR3 length: 13 amino acids. Per germline, CDR1 SEHNR and CDR2 FQNEAQ (reference sequence). Trimming shortened V by 0 bases and J by 6 bases, and 9 bases separated the two germline ends. In nucleotides, the CDR3 is TGTGCCAGCAGCTTAGCGCGGAGGGGCGAGCAGTACTTC. Its protein product is CASSLARRGEQYF.

The rearrangement joins TRBV4-1 to TRBJ2-7, with D possibly matching TRBD2 (6 bases). Germline V gene data show CDR1 as MGHRA and CDR2 as YSYEKL. Trimming left V 1 base short and J 4 bases short, with 11 bases between. The CDR3 has 14 residues. In nucleotides, the CDR3 is TGCGCCAGCAGCCAAGTGCCTAGCGCGTACGAGCAGTACTTC. Its translation is CASSQVPSAYEQYF.

The V call is TRBV27, the J call TRBJ2-7; 10 nucleotides align to TRBD2. CDR3 length: 15 residues. Germline V gene data show CDR1 as MNHEY and CDR2 as SMNVEV (reference sequence). Germline trimming cut 3 bases from V and 7 bases from J; bases unmatched to any gene: 9. DNA for the CDR3: TGTGCCAGCAGTTTTGAAGGGACTAGCGTAGAAGAGCAGTACTTC. It is translated as CASSFEGTSVEEQYF.

About this clone itself: The same CDR3 can be traced to other DNA sequences in this sample. This sequence joins TRBV20-1 and TRBJ1-2; a possible D gene is TRBD1 (5 bases). V gave up 6 bases and J gave up 5 bases, with 10 bases separating them. Germline lookup yields CDR1 DFQATT and CDR2 SNEGSKA (reference sequence). This CDR3 spans 11 amino acids. The CDR3 bases are TGCAGTGCGCTGACAGCGTATGGCTACACCTTC. This codes for CSALTAYGYTF.

V is TRBV27 and J is TRBJ2-7; weak D call: TRBD2 (5 bases). The germline V and J ends were trimmed by 5 bases and 5 bases, with 22 bases remaining between them. The CDR3 length is 16 residues. Germline CDR1 MNHEY, CDR2 SMNVEV (reference sequence). The CDR3 loop is CASSPYGYGVRNEQYF. The CDR3 nucleotides read TGTGCCAGCAGTCCCTATGGCTACGGGGTGCGGAACGAGCAGTACTTC.

The genes are TRBV29-1 and TRBJ1-1; D gene uncertain. The V gene lost 4 bases and the J gene lost 1 base, with 10 bases spanning the gap. This CDR3 contains 13 residues. Germline V gives CDR1 SQVTM, CDR2 ANQGSEA. In DNA form, the CDR3 reads TGCAGCGTTGGAAACAGCCGGAACACTGAAGCTTTCTTT. Translated: CSVGNSRNTEAFF.

The CDR3 is CASSLGLADGNEQFF. The CDR3 DNA is TGTGCCAGCAGCTTGGGGCTAGCGGACGGGAATGAGCAGTTCTTC. The rearrangement joins TRBV5-6 to TRBJ2-1, with 7 bases fitting TRBD2. V lost 0 bases, J lost 7 bases, and 7 bases stayed unmatched. There are 15 residues in the CDR3. The germline CDR1 and CDR2 sequences are SGHDT and YYEEEE.

The rearrangement uses TRBV12-5 and TRBJ2-2; 10 bases are shared with TRBD2. The CDR3 extends over 22 amino acids. Trimming at V came to 6 bases and at J to 7 bases, leaving 29 bases not matched to a gene. Germline V CDR1 and CDR2: LGHNT, FRNRAP. CDR3 DNA sequence: TGTGCTAGTGGCCCGGGAGGTGCATCGAGTGCTAGCGGGAGAATGAGCATCGGGGAGCTGTTTTTT. Its protein product is CASGPGGASSASGRMSIGELFF.